Listed below are T cell receptor beta chains from one sample, sequenced in a study of circulating and synovial CD4+ cells in juvenile arthritis. Sequencing used immunoSEQ multiplex PCR; TCRdb keeps in-frame clones, though not all of them. The repertoire consists of 30,000 to 35,000 clones, with less than 97% occurring once and the leading ten covering less than 0.2%. The sequenced sample consisted of CD4+ T cells from blood. These receptors were obtained from a human donor with juvenile idiopathic arthritis. CDR3s include the opening cysteine and the closing phenylalanine or tryptophan. D genes are given only for firm matches. Clone size appears in some rows only: once, few, many, or a class for an expanded clone.

TRBV9	once	TRBJ2-2	.	TGTGCCAGCAGCGTAGCGGGGACTAACACCGGGGAGCTGTTTTTT	CASSVAGTNTGELFF
TRBV5-4	once	TRBJ1-1	.	TGTGCCAGCAGCCACCTGACAGAGAACACTGAAGCTTTCTTT	CASSHLTENTEAFF
TRBV4-1	.	TRBJ2-5	TRBD2	TGCGCCAGCGGTCTAGCGGGAGGGCGGGAGACCCAGTACTTC	CASGLAGGRETQYF
TRBV5-1	.	TRBJ1-6	.	TGCGCCAGCAGCTCGGCCAGGGCTGGGGGGAATTCACCCCTCCACTTT	CASSSARAGGNSPLHF
TRBV28	.	TRBJ1-4	.	TGTGCCAGCAGTTGGGGCGGGGGAACCGAAGAAAAACTGTTTTTT	CASSWGGGTEEKLFF
TRBV14	.	TRBJ2-1	.	TGTGCCAGCAGCCAAGGTCCCAGCTCCTACAATGAGCAGTTCTTC	CASSQGPSSYNEQFF
TRBV11-2	.	TRBJ1-6	.	TGTGCCAGCAGCCCCCGCAGTGCCGGGGGGCGTTCCCCCCTCCACTTT	CASSPRSAGGRSPLHF
TRBV7-9	.	TRBJ1-2	TRBD1	TGTGCCAGCAGCTTAATAACTGGGACAGGATCGCCGAGTGGCTACACCTTC	CASSLITGTGSPSGYTF
TRBV5-4	.	TRBJ2-5	.	TGTGCCAGCAGATTACAGGATCAAGAGACCCAGTACTTC	CASRLQDQETQYF
TRBV25-1	once	TRBJ2-5	.	TGTGCCAGCAGTGCCACCCCGGGACTCCAATGGTTCCAGTACTTC	CASSATPGLQWFQYF
TRBV7-2	.	TRBJ1-5	.	TGTGCCAGCAGCTTAGTGCCGGGTGGCGGTCAGCCCCAGCATTTT	CASSLVPGGGQPQHF
TRBV18	.	TRBJ1-4	.	TGTGCCAGCTCACCTCCCCGCGGAACTAATGAAAAACTGTTTTTT	CASSPPRGTNEKLFF
TRBV10-2	.	TRBJ1-5	.	TGCGCCAGCAGTGAGTCCGGGACAAATCAGCCCCAGCATTTT	CASSESGTNQPQHF
TRBV29-1	.	TRBJ1-1	.	TGCAGCGTCATGGGGGCACCTGGAACTGAAGCTTTCTTT	CSVMGAPGTEAFF
TRBV5-4	.	TRBJ2-7	.	TGTGCCAGCAGCTTGGCCGATCGGGGGAGAGGGGCCGAGCAGTACTTC	CASSLADRGRGAEQYF